Presented here are 24 T cell receptor beta chains from one specimen sequenced in a study of blood T cells in healthy people across ages. Primers used in a second PCR of roughly 7 to 12 cycles were a sample-barcoded 5' primer and a J-beta primer mix. TCRdb re-called the 5' RACE reads through MiXCR, storing one row per CDR3 protein. The sample gives about a million distinct CDR3 sequences, approximately 50% of which show up once; about 21% is in the top ten. The sequencing sample was made of blood. Receptors originate from an older woman in good health.

The rearrangement uses TRBV2 and TRBJ2-5; 9 bases match TRBD2. V gave up 8 bases and J gave up 1 base; unmatched junction bases: 8. This CDR3 is 15 amino acids long. Germline values: CDR1 SNHLY, CDR2 FYNNEI. CDR3 region: CASDTSGPFQETQYF. In DNA form, the CDR3 reads TGTGCCAGCGACACTAGCGGGCCGTTCCAAGAGACCCAGTACTTC.

The chain recombines TRBV7-2 with TRBJ2-1; D may be TRBD1 (6 bases). V was clipped by 1 base and J by 7 bases, with 23 bases between them. CDR1 and CDR2 from the germline V gene are SGHTA and FQGNSA. The CDR3 totals 18 residues. The CDR3, as DNA: TGTGCCAGCAGCTTAGTATTTTACAGGGAAATTTCGGGTAATGAGCAGTTCTTC. Amino acid sequence: CASSLVFYREISGNEQFF.

This clonotype occurred once. The chain has TRBV6-2 or TRBV6-3 and TRBJ1-1; TRBD1 matches 7 bases. The CDR3 loop spans 16 amino acids. Germline V CDR1 and CDR2: MNHEY, SVGEGT. V shed 8 bases and J 5 bases; nucleotides not matched to a gene: 17. The chain's CDR3 is CASAPRGGQPATEAFF. The CDR3 bases are TGTGCCAGCGCCCCTCGGGGGGGACAGCCGGCAACTGAAGCTTTCTTT.

This clonotype was picked up a small number of times. The chain joins TRBV20-1 to TRBJ2-3; D is unclear. There are 13 residues in the CDR3. Trimming removed 5 bases from V and 3 bases from J, with 12 bases in between. CDR1 and CDR2 from the germline V gene are DFQATT and SNEGSKA (reference sequence). CDR3 nucleotides: TGCAGTGCTCGGCGTATGAGAACAGATACGCAGTATTTT. Protein product: CSARRMRTDTQYF.

V gene TRBV3-1 combines with J gene TRBJ2-1; tentative D call: TRBD2 (5 bases). Germline V gene sequence: CDR1 LGHDT, CDR2 YNNKEL (reference sequence). The CDR3 spans 12 residues. V was pared by 1 base and J by 15 bases, with 13 bases between. The CDR3, as DNA: TGTGCCAGCAGCCAAGGGCGGGTAAAGGTGTTCTTC. It yields the protein CASSQGRVKVFF.

As concerns this clonotype: One end of the junction does not line up with germline, which may come from a read error. The rearrangement uses TRBV24-1 and TRBJ1-5; D unclear. The CDR3 is made up of 15 amino acids. Germline CDR1 KGHDR, CDR2 SFDVKD. As DNA, the CDR3 is TGTGCCGCCAGTGATTTAGGGAGCAGCAATCGGCCCCAGCATTTT. Translation gives CAASDLGSSNRPQHF.

The chain joins TRBV6-6 to TRBJ2-5; 7 nucleotides align to TRBD2. The CDR3 runs 15 residues. Looked up from germline, CDR1 is MNHNY and CDR2 is SVGAGI (reference sequence). The V segment lost 4 bases and the J segment 3 bases; nucleotides outside the gene matches: 8. The CDR3 region has the DNA TGTGCCAGCAGTTCTAGCGGCATACCCAAAGAGACCCAGTACTTC. This translates into CASSSSGIPKETQYF.

The rearrangement uses TRBV4-1 and TRBJ2-7, with TRBD2 matching over 9 bases. J lost 0 bases, V lost 4 bases, and 7 bases had no gene match. The CDR3 is 16 amino acids. Germline V gene sequence: CDR1 MGHRA, CDR2 YSYEKL. The CDR3 DNA reads TGCGCCAGCAGCCGAAATAGCGGGAGAAGCTCCTACGAGCAGTACTTC. It encodes CASSRNSGRSSYEQYF.

This clonotype was detected only a few times. V gene TRBV6-2 or TRBV6-3 combines with J gene TRBJ2-5; the D gene is possibly TRBD2 (6 bases). The germline V and J ends were trimmed by 2 bases and 5 bases, with 21 bases remaining between them. This CDR3 region has 17 residues. Germline CDR1 and CDR2: MNHEY and SVGEGT. The DNA for the CDR3 is TGTGCCAGCAGTTACCCGCTTAAAGGGGAGGATCGGGAGACCCAGTACTTC. It encodes CASSYPLKGEDRETQYF.

The V and J genes are TRBV29-1 and TRBJ1-2; D may be TRBD1 (5 bases). Germline-derived CDR1 and CDR2 are SQVTM and ANQGSEA. V dropped 5 bases and J dropped 5 bases, with 15 bases sitting between them. The CDR3 runs to 13 residues. The CDR3 nucleotides are TGCAGCGTTATGCGGGGGTCCTTATATGGCTACACCTTC. Translation gives CSVMRGSLYGYTF.

This rearrangement joins TRBV5-1 to TRBJ2-3, with TRBD1 identical over 7 bases. Trimming cost V 3 bases and J 0 bases; bases outside gene matches: 7. Germline lookup yields CDR1 SGHRS and CDR2 YFSETQ. The CDR3 is 16 amino acids. The CDR3, as DNA: TGCGCCAGCAGCTCATCGACAGGGACAAGCACAGATACGCAGTATTTT. This gives the protein CASSSSTGTSTDTQYF.

The rearrangement uses TRBV27 and TRBJ1-5; TRBD1 might be the D (6 bases). There are 14 residues in the CDR3. Germline CDR1 and CDR2: MNHEY and SMNVEV (reference sequence). V was trimmed by 3 bases and J by 5 bases, leaving 11 bases between them. The CDR3 is CASSFSSGDQPQHF. The DNA of the CDR3 is TGTGCCAGCAGTTTCTCGTCAGGGGATCAGCCCCAGCATTTT.

The genes are TRBV20-1 and TRBJ2-3, with D possibly being TRBD2 (5 bases). This CDR3 has 18 amino acids. CDR1 is DFQATT and CDR2 is SNEGSKA in the germline V gene (reference sequence). V was clipped by 3 bases and J by 0 bases, with 22 bases between them. CDR3 in DNA: TGCAGTGCTAGCCTCGTTAGAGGGAGCATCCCTAGCACAGATACGCAGTATTTT. This sequence encodes CSASLVRGSIPSTDTQYF.

The chain employs TRBV6-5 and TRBJ2-3; maybe TRBD2 (6 bases). V was trimmed by 0 bases and J by 1 base, leaving 20 bases between them. Germline V lookup: CDR1 MNHEY, CDR2 SVGAGI. This CDR3 region has 19 residues. The CDR3 sequence is CASSYSPPPPGDGTDTQYF. The CDR3 bases are TGTGCCAGCAGTTACTCTCCTCCTCCTCCGGGAGACGGCACAGATACGCAGTATTTT.

This clonotype was seen only a few times. The gene calls are TRBV5-1 and TRBJ2-5; tentative D call: TRBD2 (5 bases). The V gene's germline CDR1 is SGHRS and CDR2 YFSETQ. Between the trimmed V and J ends, which lost 4 bases and 1 base, there was a span of 17 bases. The CDR3 consists of 16 residues. As DNA, the CDR3 is TGCGCCAGCAGCCCGATGGAACTAGGCACCCAAGAGACCCAGTACTTC. It is translated as CASSPMELGTQETQYF.

CDR3 sequence (DNA): TGTGCCAGCAGCTTAGCGCGGGCCCAAACCGAAGCTTTCTTT. It specifies CASSLARAQTEAFF. The rearrangement links TRBV7-2 to TRBJ1-1; no clear D gene. The CDR3 loop spans 14 amino acids. Germline V CDR1 and CDR2: SGHTA, FQGNSA. Trimming removed 0 bases at V and 8 bases at J, with 13 bases between.

This chain uses TRBV29-1 with TRBJ1-2; no definite D call. The germline V and J ends were trimmed by 7 bases and 6 bases, with 12 bases remaining between them. CDR3 size: 11 residues. Germline values: CDR1 SQVTM, CDR2 ANQGSEA. The CDR3 region is CSGALMNGYTF. The CDR3 nucleotides are TGCAGCGGTGCGCTTATGAATGGCTACACCTTC. Together with reference TRBV29-1 and TRBJ1-2, the CDR3 gives the full variable domain: SAVISQKPSRDICQRGTSLTIQCQVDSQVTMMFWYRQQPGQSLTLIATANQGSEATYESGFVIDKFPISRPNLTFSTLTVSNMSPEDSSIYLCSGALMNGYTFGSGTRLTVV.

The rearrangement links TRBV6-6 to TRBJ2-7; D gene ambiguous. This CDR3 comprises 15 residues. V was shortened by 5 bases and J by 2 bases, with 16 bases between the two germline ends. Germline V lookup: CDR1 MNHNY, CDR2 SVGAGI (reference sequence). The CDR3 sequence is CASSDASYSPYEQYF. The CDR3, as DNA: TGTGCCAGCAGTGATGCGAGTTACTCACCCTACGAGCAGTACTTC.

This clonotype came up a few times. This rearrangement joins TRBV9 to TRBJ1-2; possible D gene TRBD1, 5 bases. The CDR3 sequence is 13 residues long. V lost 5 bases to trimming and J lost 4 bases, with 12 bases between them. CDR1 SGDLS and CDR2 YYNGEE come from the germline V gene. For the CDR3, the DNA is TGTGCCAGCAGTGGGGGGGAATTCTATGGCTACACCTTC. Protein product: CASSGGEFYGYTF. The whole variable domain, filled in from reference TRBV9 and TRBJ1-2, reads DSGVTQTPKHLITATGQRVTLRCSPRSGDLSVYWYQQSLDQGLQFLIQYYNGEERAKGNILERFSAQQFPDLHSELNLSSLELGDSALYFCASSGGEFYGYTFGSGTRLTVV.

This clonotype was seen more than once but under ten times. The rearrangement joins TRBV4-1 to TRBJ2-1; TRBD2 might be the D (5 bases). The CDR3 totals 17 residues. V was shortened by 0 bases and J by 4 bases, with 16 bases between the two germline ends. Germline V gene sequence: CDR1 MGHRA, CDR2 YSYEKL. The CDR3 DNA reads as TGCGCCAGCAGCCAAGATCCCAGCGGAGGCAATTACAATGAGCAGTTCTTC. Translation gives CASSQDPSGGNYNEQFF.

V is TRBV12-5 and J is TRBJ1-2; 12 bases match TRBD1. Germline values: CDR1 LGHNT, CDR2 FRNRAP. The CDR3 runs to 15 residues. Trimming cost V 1 base and J 13 bases; bases outside gene matches: 10. The CDR3 reads CASGLADGTGGEGTF. Written as DNA, the CDR3 is TGTGCTAGTGGTTTGGCGGACGGGACAGGGGGCGAAGGCACCTTC.

The V gene is TRBV4-1, the J gene TRBJ2-1; 8 positions match TRBD1. CDR3 size: 15 residues. CDR1 and CDR2 (germline): MGHRA, YSYEKL. With V trimmed by 1 base and J by 9 bases, 8 bases remained unmatched. CDR3: CASSQGQGSFSEQFF. The CDR3, as DNA: TGCGCCAGCAGCCAAGGACAGGGGTCTTTCAGTGAGCAGTTCTTC.

V usage is TRBV20-1 and J usage is TRBJ2-3, with unresolved D. CDR3 size: 12 residues. Per the germline V gene, CDR1 is DFQATT and CDR2 is SNEGSKA (reference sequence). Trimming took 1 base from V and 6 from J, leaving 8 bases between them. The CDR3 bases are TGCAGTGCTAGAGTTTATGGGGATACGCAGTATTTT. Its protein product is CSARVYGDTQYF.

This rearrangement joins TRBV4-2 to TRBJ2-3; no clear D. Trimming pared 0 bases from V and 0 bases from J, leaving 10 bases between. The CDR3 runs 16 residues. From germline, CDR1 is LGHNA and CDR2 YNFKEQ. The CDR3 reads CASSQDLAPSTDTQYF. CDR3 sequence (DNA): TGTGCCAGCAGCCAAGATCTGGCGCCTAGCACAGATACGCAGTATTTT.